The 9 T cell receptor beta chains reported below all come from one sample, sequenced in a study of cytotoxic CD8 clonotypes in ibrutinib-treated CLL. Assay: immunoSEQ multiplex PCR; the TCRdb copy retains only in-frame clones and omits some. This table holds 300,000 to 350,000 clones, around four fifths found once. The source material was PBMCs, sampled before ibrutinib treatment. The receptors stem from a human donor with chronic lymphocytic leukemia.

J is TRBJ2-7 and V is TRBV18; 14 bases align to TRBD2. Trimming cost V 2 bases and J 7 bases; bases outside gene matches: 13. CDR1 and CDR2 from the germline V gene are KGHSH and LQKENI. The CDR3 is 18 residues long. The DNA of the CDR3 is TGTGCCAGCTCACCAACGACTAGCGGGAGGGCCGTGCCTGGGGAGCAGTACTTC. Its protein product is CASSPTTSGRAVPGEQYF.

This clone showed up just a few times. V gene TRBV4-1 combines with J gene TRBJ2-3; TRBD1 agrees at 7 bases. Germline CDR1 reads MGHRA; CDR2 reads YSYEKL. V was pared by 0 bases and J by 3 bases, with 3 bases of the junction left unmatched. This CDR3 has 15 residues. The CDR3 protein is CASSQDGTVTDTQYF. DNA of the CDR3: TGCGCCAGCAGCCAAGATGGGACAGTTACAGATACGCAGTATTTT.

This clone was found a few times. This chain connects TRBV28 to TRBJ1-4; D is perhaps TRBD1 (5 bases). V lost 6 bases to trimming and J lost 8 bases, with 16 bases between them. Germline assignment: CDR1 MDHEN and CDR2 SYDVKM. This CDR3 is 14 amino acids long. The CDR3 DNA is TGTGCCAGCAGCCTAGGGGTCAGAGGGGAAAAACTGTTTTTT. Translated: CASSLGVRGEKLFF.

This chain joins TRBV7-9 and TRBJ1-2; D is unclear. CDR1 is SEHNR and CDR2 is FQNEAQ in the germline V gene (reference sequence). V lost 7 bases to trimming and J lost 2 bases, with 20 bases between them. The CDR3 has 16 amino acids. DNA for the CDR3: TGTGCCAGCACCCAAGCCTCGCGGGTCAGCAACTATGGCTACACCTTC. Its protein product is CASTQASRVSNYGYTF.

The chain has TRBV27 and TRBJ2-5; D tentatively fits TRBD1 or TRBD2 (5 bases each). The germline V gene encodes CDR1 MNHEY and CDR2 SMNVEV (reference sequence). This CDR3 has 17 residues. V lost 1 base and J 5 bases, leaving 20 bases between the germline ends. DNA for the CDR3: TGTGCCAGCAGTTTATATGGGGGTAGCAGGGCTCAGGAGACCCAGTACTTC. It yields the protein CASSLYGGSRAQETQYF.

The rearrangement links TRBV14 to TRBJ2-5; unclear D gene. This CDR3 has 12 amino acids. Looked up from germline, CDR1 is SGHDN and CDR2 is FVKESK. The V and J ends lost 0 bases and 4 bases respectively, with 3 bases between them. CDR3 sequence: CASSQDGETQYF. The DNA of the CDR3 is TGTGCCAGCAGCCAAGATGGAGAGACCCAGTACTTC.

The chain carries TRBV27 and TRBJ2-7; TRBD1 aligns across 9 bases. The junction had 6 bases not matched to a gene; V was cut back by 5 bases and J by 4 bases. Germline V lookup: CDR1 MNHEY, CDR2 SMNVEV (reference sequence). There are 14 residues in the CDR3. This chain's CDR3 is CASSTGTGSYEQYF. Here the CDR3 DNA reads TGTGCCAGCAGTACCGGGACAGGGTCGTACGAGCAGTACTTC.

The chain joins TRBV10-2 to TRBJ1-4; D is possibly TRBD1 (5 bases). V gave up 8 bases and J gave up 3 bases, with 7 bases separating them. The germline V gene encodes CDR1 WSHSY and CDR2 SAAADI. The CDR3 totals 12 residues. CDR3 coding DNA: TGCGCCAGCCGGGACCCTAATGAAAAACTGTTTTTT. This translates into CASRDPNEKLFF.

This rearrangement joins TRBV6-5 to TRBJ2-7, with 9 bases that match TRBD1. Germline lookup yields CDR1 MNHEY and CDR2 SVGAGI. V was clipped by 6 bases and J by 4 bases; unmatched bases: 7. The CDR3 contains 14 residues. The CDR3 bases are TGTGCCAGCAGACAAGGACAGGGGTTATACGAGCAGTACTTC. Its protein product is CASRQGQGLYEQYF.